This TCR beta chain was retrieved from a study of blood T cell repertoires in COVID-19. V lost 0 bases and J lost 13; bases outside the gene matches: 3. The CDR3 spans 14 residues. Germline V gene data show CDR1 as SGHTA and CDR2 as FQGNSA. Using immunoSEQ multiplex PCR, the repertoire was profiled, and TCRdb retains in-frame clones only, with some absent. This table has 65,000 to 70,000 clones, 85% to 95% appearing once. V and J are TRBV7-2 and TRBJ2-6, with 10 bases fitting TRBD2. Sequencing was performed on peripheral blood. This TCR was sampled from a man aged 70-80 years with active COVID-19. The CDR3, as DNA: TGTGCCAGCAGCTTAGCAGCGGGGGGGCCGGTCCTGACTTTC. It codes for CASSLAAGGPVLTF.